These T cell receptor beta chains were read from a single sample in a study of cytomegalovirus exposure and HLA in healthy donors. Produced via immunoSEQ multiplex PCR; TCRdb's table is partial and in-frame only. The data hold over 85,000 clones, with about four fifths observed a single time. The sequenced sample was PBMCs. The receptors derive from a woman aged 55-69 years in good health and CMV-seropositive. Both conserved end residues are part of each CDR3. A D gene is named only where the DNA matches it firmly. Rows give clone size only sometimes, using once, few, many, or a class for an expanded clone.

CASSRWVVSRTSGSTDTQYF,TGTGCCAGCAGTCGATGGGTAGTCTCACGGACTAGCGGGAGCACAGATACGCAGTATTTT,.,TRBJ2-3,TRBV6-4,TRBD2
CASSSGQGTDEQFF,TGTGCCAGCAGCTCCGGACAGGGTACCGATGAGCAGTTCTTC,.,TRBJ2-1,TRBV7-3,TRBD1
CASSIAPGTRSYNEQFF,TGCGCCAGCAGCATAGCCCCCGGGACACGATCCTACAATGAGCAGTTCTTC,.,TRBJ2-1,TRBV5-1,.
CASSPGPLGHQETQYF,TGTGCCAGCAGCCCGGGCCCTCTGGGACATCAAGAGACCCAGTACTTC,.,TRBJ2-5,TRBV7-2,.
CASSPIREPQHF,TGTGCCAGCAGCCCAATCCGAGAGCCCCAGCATTTT,few,TRBJ1-5,TRBV7-9,.
CASSLMGQANGYTF,TGTGCCAGCTCGCTAATGGGACAGGCAAATGGCTACACCTTC,.,TRBJ1-2,TRBV18,TRBD1
CASSRTTANNEKLFF,TGCGCCAGCAGCCGCACGACAGCAAATAATGAAAAACTGTTTTTT,few,TRBJ1-4,TRBV4-1,.
CASSMRTTYSNQPQHF,TGTGCCAGTAGTATGAGGACAACCTATAGCAATCAGCCCCAGCATTTT,.,TRBJ1-5,TRBV19,.
CASSEVLGPGRLNYEQYF,TGTGCCAGCAGTGAAGTACTGGGCCCAGGCAGGCTCAACTACGAGCAGTACTTC,.,TRBJ2-7,TRBV6-1,.
CAISETGDYEQYF,TGTGCCATCAGTGAGACAGGGGACTACGAGCAGTACTTC,.,TRBJ2-7,TRBV10-3,TRBD1
CASSWDIASYEQYF,TGTGCCAGCAGTTGGGACATTGCCTCCTACGAGCAGTACTTC,.,TRBJ2-7,TRBV28,.
CASRPGQGANIQYF,TGTGCCAGTAGGCCGGGACAGGGGGCGAACATTCAGTACTTC,.,TRBJ2-4,TRBV19,TRBD1
CASSLTDNGNTIYF,TGTGCCAGCAGTTTAACGGACAATGGAAACACCATATATTTT,few,TRBJ1-3,TRBV28,.
CASSLVGGGNTIYF,TGTGCCAGCAGCTTAGTAGGGGGTGGAAACACCATATATTTT,.,TRBJ1-3,TRBV7-9,.
CASSPGPARGTEAFF,TGTGCCAGCTCACCCGGGCCGGCACGGGGCACTGAAGCTTTCTTT,.,TRBJ1-1,TRBV18,.
CASSSTGSTYEQYF,TGCGCCAGCAGCTCGACCGGGAGTACCTACGAGCAGTACTTC,.,TRBJ2-7,TRBV5-1,.